This is a list of T cell receptor beta chains from one sample in a study of blood T cell repertoires in COVID-19. This table comes from immunoSEQ multiplex PCR, and its TCRdb copy is limited to in-frame clones, with some not included. The table has about 58,000 clones, roughly 86% seen once. The material sequenced was peripheral blood. All receptors derive from a human donor with active COVID-19. The donor label of this sample is uncertain. The CDR3 runs from the conserved cysteine through the conserved F or W. D genes are given only for firm matches.

j_gene | v_gene | d_gene | CDR3aa
TRBJ1-3 | TRBV19 | . | CASIPEEGRNTIYF
TRBJ2-7 | TRBV28 | . | CASPPTVAGSNVEQYF
TRBJ2-3 | TRBV7-2 | . | CASNYGERTDTQYF
TRBJ2-2 | TRBV19 | TRBD1 | CASSMNRGPGELFF
TRBJ1-1 | TRBV28 | TRBD1 | CASSRRTGNKMNTEAFF
TRBJ1-5 | TRBV7-2 | . | CASSLAREGEPQHF
TRBJ1-1 | TRBV7-8 | . | CASSFTGFSEAFF
TRBJ1-2 | TRBV5-4 | . | CASSLQNNYGYTF
TRBJ2-5 | TRBV6-5 | . | CATSRGPSETQYF
TRBJ1-2 | TRBV28 | . | CASSPTRGVYGYTF
TRBJ1-3 | TRBV2 | . | CASSDWAALGNTIYF
TRBJ2-5 | TRBV5-1 | . | CASSLVPTGGSETQYF
TRBJ2-1 | TRBV6-5 | . | CASRPSGGAYNEQFF
TRBJ1-6 | TRBV11-1 | TRBD1 | CASSRQGLGGLLHF
TRBJ1-2 | TRBV30 | TRBD1 | CAWEGQGYGYTF
TRBJ1-2 | TRBV10-3 | TRBD1 | CAITTQTGGLNYGYTF
TRBJ1-2 | TRBV12-5 | . | CASGSPGGQPPWGYTF
TRBJ2-7 | TRBV19 | TRBD2 | CASSSGLAGSEQYF
TRBJ2-3 | TRBV9 | TRBD2 | CASSVVASGRGDTQYF
TRBJ1-6 | TRBV3-1/TRBV3-2 | . | CASSQGSSWRNSPLHF
TRBJ2-1 | TRBV4-1 | TRBD2 | CASSRDSGGLGDEQFF
TRBJ2-2 | TRBV24-1 | TRBD1 | CATSDFTGGTGELFF
TRBJ1-5 | TRBV20-1 | . | CSASEFGGPSQPQHF
TRBJ2-3 | TRBV10-3 | TRBD2 | CAISESRGILTDTQYF
TRBJ2-1 | TRBV6-2/TRBV6-3 | . | CASSPAGTINEQFF
TRBJ2-5 | TRBV7-8 | . | CASTPAGLETQYF
TRBJ1-1 | TRBV6-5 | . | CASRGTADTEAFF
TRBJ1-4 | TRBV27 | TRBD1 | CASRRDRLGEKLFF
TRBJ2-2 | TRBV24-1 | . | CATRRSTGELFF
TRBJ1-4 | TRBV18 | . | CASKTENEKLFF
TRBJ2-2 | TRBV5-4 | . | CASSLGTTNTGELFF
TRBJ1-1 | TRBV3-1/TRBV3-2 | TRBD1 | CASSLFPGQVNTEAFF
TRBJ2-2 | TRBV2 | TRBD1 | CASSPDRGLTGELFF
TRBJ2-7 | TRBV5-4 | . | CASSSRGNYEQYF
TRBJ2-1 | TRBV28 | . | CASSLFTGSSYNEQFF
TRBJ2-7 | TRBV27 | TRBD1 | CASSAGTEYEQYF
TRBJ2-3 | TRBV24-1 | TRBD2 | CSPPFPAGGVTDTQYF
TRBJ2-1 | TRBV14 | . | CASSSGPRVYNEQFF
TRBJ1-5 | TRBV18 | . | CASSPGGGLNQPQHF
TRBJ2-1 | TRBV7-2 | TRBD2 | CASSFSGSSSYNEQFF
TRBJ2-3 | TRBV19 | . | CASSISSGKRTDTQYF
TRBJ2-7 | TRBV5-1 | TRBD1 | CASRQGSLGEQYF